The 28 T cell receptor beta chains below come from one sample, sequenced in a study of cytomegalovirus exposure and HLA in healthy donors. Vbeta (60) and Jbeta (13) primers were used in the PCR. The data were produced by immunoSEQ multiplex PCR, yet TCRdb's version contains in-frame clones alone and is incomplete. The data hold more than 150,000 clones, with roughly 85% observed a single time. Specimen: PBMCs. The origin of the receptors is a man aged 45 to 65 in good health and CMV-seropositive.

CDR3 amino acids: CASRPQGNGLPLHF. The CDR3 bases are TGTGCCAGCAGGCCTCAGGGGAATGGACTCCCCCTCCACTTT. The V and J genes are TRBV7-9 and TRBJ1-6; possibly TRBD1 for D (6 bases). The CDR3 is 14 residues long. CDR1 is SEHNR and CDR2 is FQNEAQ in the germline V gene (reference sequence). V was clipped by 6 bases and J by 13 bases, with 19 bases between them.

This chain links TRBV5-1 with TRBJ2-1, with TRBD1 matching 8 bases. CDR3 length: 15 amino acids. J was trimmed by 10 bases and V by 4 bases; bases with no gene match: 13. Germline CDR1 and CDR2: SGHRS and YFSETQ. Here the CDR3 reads CASSPPTGQGREQFF. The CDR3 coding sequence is TGCGCCAGCAGCCCTCCCACCGGACAGGGCCGGGAGCAGTTCTTC.

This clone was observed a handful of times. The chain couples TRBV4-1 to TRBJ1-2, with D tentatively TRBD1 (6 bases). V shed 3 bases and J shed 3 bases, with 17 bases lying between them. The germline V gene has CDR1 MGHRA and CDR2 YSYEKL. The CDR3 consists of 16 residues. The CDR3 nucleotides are TGCGCCAGCAGCCATTGGGCAGGGGTGAATCACTATGGCTACACCTTC. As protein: CASSHWAGVNHYGYTF.

The CDR3 is CASSLGRGGPETQYF. The CDR3 DNA reads TGTGCCAGCAGCTTAGGGCGGGGGGGCCCTGAGACCCAGTACTTC. V and J are TRBV5-6 and TRBJ2-5; 9 bases agree with TRBD2. V shed 2 bases, J shed 5 bases, and the junction held 7 bases outside the gene matches. CDR3 length: 15 amino acids. The germline V gene encodes CDR1 SGHDT and CDR2 YYEEEE.

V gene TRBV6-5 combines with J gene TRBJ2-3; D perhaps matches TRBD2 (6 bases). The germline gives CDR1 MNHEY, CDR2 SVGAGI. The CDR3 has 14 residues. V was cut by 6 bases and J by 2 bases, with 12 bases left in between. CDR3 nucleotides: TGTGCCAGCAGACCGGGCGGGGCCACAGATACGCAGTATTTT. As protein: CASRPGGATDTQYF.

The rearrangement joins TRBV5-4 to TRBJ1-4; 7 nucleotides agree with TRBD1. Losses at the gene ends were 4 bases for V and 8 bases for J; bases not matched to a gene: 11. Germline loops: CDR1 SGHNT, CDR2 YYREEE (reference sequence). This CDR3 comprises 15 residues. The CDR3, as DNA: TGTGCCAGCAGCAACGGGGAGACAGGGAAAGAAAAACTGTTTTTT. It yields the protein CASSNGETGKEKLFF. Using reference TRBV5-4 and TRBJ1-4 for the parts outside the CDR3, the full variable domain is ETGVTQSPTHLIKTRGQQVTLRCSSQSGHNTVSWYQQALGQGPQFIFQYYREEENGRGNFPPRFSGLQFPNYSSELNVNALELDDSALYLCASSNGETGKEKLFFGSGTQLSVL.

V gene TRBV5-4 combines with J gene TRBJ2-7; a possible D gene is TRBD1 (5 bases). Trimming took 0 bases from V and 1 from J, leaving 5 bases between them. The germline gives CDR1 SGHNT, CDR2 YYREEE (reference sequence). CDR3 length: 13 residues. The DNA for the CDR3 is TGTGCCAGCAGCTTGGGACAGTCCTACGAGCAGTACTTC. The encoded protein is CASSLGQSYEQYF.

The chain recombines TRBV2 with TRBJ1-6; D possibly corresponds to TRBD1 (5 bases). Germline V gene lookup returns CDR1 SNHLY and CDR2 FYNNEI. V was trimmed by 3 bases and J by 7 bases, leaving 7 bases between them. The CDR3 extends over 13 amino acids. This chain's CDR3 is CASSDSGNSPLHF. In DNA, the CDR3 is TGTGCCAGCAGTGATTCAGGGAATTCACCCCTCCACTTT. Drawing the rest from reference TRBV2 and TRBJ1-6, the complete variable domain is EPEVTQTPSHQVTQMGQEVILRCVPISNHLYFYWYRQILGQKVEFLVSFYNNEISEKSEIFDDQFSVERPDGSNFTLKIRSTKLEDSAMYFCASSDSGNSPLHFGNGTRLTVT.

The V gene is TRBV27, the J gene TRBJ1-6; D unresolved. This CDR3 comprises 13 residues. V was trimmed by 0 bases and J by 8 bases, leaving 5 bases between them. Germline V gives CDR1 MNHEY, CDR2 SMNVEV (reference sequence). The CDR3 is CASSLSEDSPLHF. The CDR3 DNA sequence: TGTGCCAGCAGTTTATCGGAGGATTCACCCCTCCACTTT.

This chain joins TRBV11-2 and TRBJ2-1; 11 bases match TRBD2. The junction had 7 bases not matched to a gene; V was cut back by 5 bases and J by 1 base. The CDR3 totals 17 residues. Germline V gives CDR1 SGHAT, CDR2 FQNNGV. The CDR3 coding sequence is TGTGCCAGCAGCCCAGCTAGCGGGGGGCCATCCTACAATGAGCAGTTCTTC. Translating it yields CASSPASGGPSYNEQFF.

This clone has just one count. The CDR3, as DNA: TGCGCCAGCAGCCAAGATCTAGGTGTGGGGGGGGAGAACACTGAAGCTTTCTTT. Translating gives CASSQDLGVGGENTEAFF. This chain uses TRBV4-3 with TRBJ1-1; D perhaps matches TRBD1 (5 bases). The germline CDR1 and CDR2 sequences are LGHNA and YSLEER. V was clipped by 0 bases and J by 1 base, with 18 bases between them. The CDR3 is made up of 18 amino acids.

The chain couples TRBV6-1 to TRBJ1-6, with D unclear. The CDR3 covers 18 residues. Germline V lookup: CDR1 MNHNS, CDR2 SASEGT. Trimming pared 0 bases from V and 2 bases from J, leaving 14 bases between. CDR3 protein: CASSEARGRSPYNSPLHF. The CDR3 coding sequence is TGTGCCAGCAGTGAAGCGCGGGGAAGGAGCCCCTATAATTCACCCCTCCACTTT.

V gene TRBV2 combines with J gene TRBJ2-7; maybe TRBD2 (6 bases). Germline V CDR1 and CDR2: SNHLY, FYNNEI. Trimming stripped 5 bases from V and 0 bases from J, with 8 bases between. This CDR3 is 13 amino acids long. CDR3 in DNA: TGTGCCAGCAGTAGACTAGACTCCTACGAGCAGTACTTC. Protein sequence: CASSRLDSYEQYF.

CDR3: CAWSVEKTEYEQYF. The CDR3 coding sequence is TGTGCCTGGAGTGTAGAGAAAACGGAGTACGAGCAGTACTTC. The chain joins TRBV30 to TRBJ2-7; unclear D gene. Germline CDR1 and CDR2: GTSNPN and SVGIG (reference sequence). The CDR3 extends over 14 amino acids. V dropped 0 bases and J dropped 4 bases, with 13 bases sitting between them.

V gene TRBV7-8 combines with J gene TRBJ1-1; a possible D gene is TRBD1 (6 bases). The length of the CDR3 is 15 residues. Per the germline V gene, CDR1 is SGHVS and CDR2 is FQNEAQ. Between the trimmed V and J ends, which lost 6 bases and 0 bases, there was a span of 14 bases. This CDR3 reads CASRTQGQMNTEAFF. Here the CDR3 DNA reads TGTGCCAGCAGGACCCAAGGACAGATGAACACTGAAGCTTTCTTT.

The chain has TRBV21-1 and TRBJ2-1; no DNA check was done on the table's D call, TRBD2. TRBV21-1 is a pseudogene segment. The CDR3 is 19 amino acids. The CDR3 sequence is CASSNGPASGGHSYNEQFF. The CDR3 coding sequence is TGTGCCAGCAGCAATGGTCCGGCTAGCGGGGGCCATTCCTACAATGAGCAGTTCTTC.

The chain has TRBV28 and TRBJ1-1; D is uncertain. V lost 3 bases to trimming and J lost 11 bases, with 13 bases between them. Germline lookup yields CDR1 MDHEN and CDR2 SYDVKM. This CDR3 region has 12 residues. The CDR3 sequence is CASSFDINQAFF. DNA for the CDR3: TGTGCCAGCAGTTTCGACATCAATCAGGCTTTCTTT.

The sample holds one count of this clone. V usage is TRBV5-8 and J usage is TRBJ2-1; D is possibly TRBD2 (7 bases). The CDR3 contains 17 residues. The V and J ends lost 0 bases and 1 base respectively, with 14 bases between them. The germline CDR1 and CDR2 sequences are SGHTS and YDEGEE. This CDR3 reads CASSLVLGGASYNEQFF. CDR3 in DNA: TGTGCCAGCAGCTTGGTGCTGGGGGGGGCATCCTACAATGAGCAGTTCTTC.

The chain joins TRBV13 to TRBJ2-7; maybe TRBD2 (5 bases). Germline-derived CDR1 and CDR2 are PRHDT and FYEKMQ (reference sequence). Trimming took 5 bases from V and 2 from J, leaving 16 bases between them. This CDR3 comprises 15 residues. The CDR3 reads CASSLRRRPAYEQYF. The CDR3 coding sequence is TGTGCCAGCAGCCTTAGACGGAGGCCGGCCTACGAGCAGTACTTC.

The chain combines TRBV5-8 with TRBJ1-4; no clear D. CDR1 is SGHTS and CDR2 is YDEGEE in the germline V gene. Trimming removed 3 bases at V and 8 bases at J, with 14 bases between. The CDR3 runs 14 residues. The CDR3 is CASSSGTAREKLFF. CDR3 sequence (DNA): TGTGCCAGCAGCTCAGGAACAGCTCGGGAAAAACTGTTTTTT.

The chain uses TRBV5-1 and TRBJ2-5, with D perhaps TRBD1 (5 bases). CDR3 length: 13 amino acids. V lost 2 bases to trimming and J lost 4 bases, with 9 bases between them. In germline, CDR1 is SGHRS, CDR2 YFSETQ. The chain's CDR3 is CASSFAGSETQYF. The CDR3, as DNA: TGCGCCAGCAGCTTTGCAGGGTCAGAGACCCAGTACTTC.

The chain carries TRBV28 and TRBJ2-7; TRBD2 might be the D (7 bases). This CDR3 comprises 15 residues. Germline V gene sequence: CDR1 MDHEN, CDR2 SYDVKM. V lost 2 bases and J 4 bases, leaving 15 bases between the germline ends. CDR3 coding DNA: TGTGCCAGCAGTTTAGGGGGGGCCGGGGCGTACGAGCAGTACTTC. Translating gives CASSLGGAGAYEQYF.

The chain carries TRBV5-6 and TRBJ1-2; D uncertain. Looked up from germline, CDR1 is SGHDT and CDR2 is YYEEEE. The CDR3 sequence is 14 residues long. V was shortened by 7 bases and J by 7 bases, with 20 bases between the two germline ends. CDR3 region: CASGSSALSGGYTF. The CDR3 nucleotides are TGTGCCAGCGGCTCCAGCGCTCTCTCTGGTGGCTACACCTTC.

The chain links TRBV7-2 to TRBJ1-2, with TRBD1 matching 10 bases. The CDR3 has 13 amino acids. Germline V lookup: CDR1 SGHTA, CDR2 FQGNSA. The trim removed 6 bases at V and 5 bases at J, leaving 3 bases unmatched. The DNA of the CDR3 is TGTGCCAGCAGGGGGGACAGGGGTTATGGCTACACCTTC. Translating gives CASRGDRGYGYTF.

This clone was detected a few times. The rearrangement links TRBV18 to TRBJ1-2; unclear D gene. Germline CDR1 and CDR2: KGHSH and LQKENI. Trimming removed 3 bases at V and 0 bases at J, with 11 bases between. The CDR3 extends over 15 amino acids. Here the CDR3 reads CASSPLGESNYGYTF. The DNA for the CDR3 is TGTGCCAGCTCACCTTTAGGAGAATCTAACTATGGCTACACCTTC.

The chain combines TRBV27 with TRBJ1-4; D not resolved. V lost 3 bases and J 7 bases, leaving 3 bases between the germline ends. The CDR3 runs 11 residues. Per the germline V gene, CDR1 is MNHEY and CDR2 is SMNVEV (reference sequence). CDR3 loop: CASSFGEKLFF. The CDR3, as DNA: TGTGCCAGCAGTTTCGGTGAAAAACTGTTTTTT.

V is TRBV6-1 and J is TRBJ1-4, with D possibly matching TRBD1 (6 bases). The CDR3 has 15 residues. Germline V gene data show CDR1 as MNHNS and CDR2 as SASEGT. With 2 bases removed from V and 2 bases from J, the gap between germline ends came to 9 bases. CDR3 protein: CASSETGWTNEKLFF. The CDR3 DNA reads TGTGCCAGCAGTGAAACAGGGTGGACTAATGAAAAACTGTTTTTT.

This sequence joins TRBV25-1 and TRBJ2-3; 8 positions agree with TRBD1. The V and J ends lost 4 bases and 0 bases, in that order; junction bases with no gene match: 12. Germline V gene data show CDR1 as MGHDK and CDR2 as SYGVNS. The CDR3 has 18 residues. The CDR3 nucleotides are TGTGCCAGCAGTGCGGACGGGACAGGATACTCTAGCACAGATACGCAGTATTTT. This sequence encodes CASSADGTGYSSTDTQYF.